This TCR beta chain was recorded in a study of blood T cell repertoires in COVID-19. Looking at the study overall: There were acute and convalescent COVID-19 samples, and they came from the United States, Italy and Spain. PBMCs, B-cell-depleted T cells, or T cells provided the cDNA or gDNA that made up the material.

Per the original methods: From reference gene primer amplification, estimates of nucleated cell counts were derived. Assay: immunoSEQ multiplex PCR; the TCRdb copy retains only in-frame clones and omits some. From that table come the V and J calls and clone size; the DNA was used to work out D and trimming. This table holds tens of thousands of clones, more than 80% found once. Per germline, CDR1 SGDLS and CDR2 YYNGEE. V was pared by 0 bases and J by 5 bases, with 4 bases of the junction left unmatched. The length of the CDR3 is 16 residues. This clone occurred once. This receptor was identified in a human donor in a cohort sampled during active COVID-19. The rearrangement links TRBV9 to TRBJ2-5; 13 bases match TRBD2. The sample taken for sequencing was peripheral blood. The CDR3 DNA reads as TGTGCCAGCAGCGTAGAACTAGCGGGGGGGCTGGAGACCCAGTACTTC. Residues: CASSVELAGGLETQYF. Combining the CDR3 with reference TRBV9 and TRBJ2-5 gives the whole variable domain DSGVTQTPKHLITATGQRVTLRCSPRSGDLSVYWYQQSLDQGLQFLIQYYNGEERAKGNILERFSAQQFPDLHSELNLSSLELGDSALYFCASSVELAGGLETQYFGPGTRLLVL.